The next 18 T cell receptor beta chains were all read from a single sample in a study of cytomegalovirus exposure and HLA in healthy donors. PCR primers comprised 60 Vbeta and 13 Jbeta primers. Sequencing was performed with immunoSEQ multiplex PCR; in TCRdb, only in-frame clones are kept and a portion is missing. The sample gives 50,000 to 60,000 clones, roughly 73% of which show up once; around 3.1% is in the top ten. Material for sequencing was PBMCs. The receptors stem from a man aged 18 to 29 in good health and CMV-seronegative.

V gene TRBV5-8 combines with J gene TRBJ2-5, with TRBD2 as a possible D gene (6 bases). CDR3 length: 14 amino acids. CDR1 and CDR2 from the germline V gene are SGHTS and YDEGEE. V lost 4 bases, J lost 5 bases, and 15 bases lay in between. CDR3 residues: CASSGGSRRETQYF. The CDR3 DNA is TGTGCCAGCAGCGGGGGGTCGCGCAGGGAGACCCAGTACTTC. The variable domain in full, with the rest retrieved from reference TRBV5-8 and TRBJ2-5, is EAGVTQSPTHLIKTRGQQATLRCSPISGHTSVYWYQQALGLGLQFLLWYDEGEERNRGNFPPRFSGRQFPNYSSELNVNALELEDSALYLCASSGGSRRETQYFGPGTRLLVL.

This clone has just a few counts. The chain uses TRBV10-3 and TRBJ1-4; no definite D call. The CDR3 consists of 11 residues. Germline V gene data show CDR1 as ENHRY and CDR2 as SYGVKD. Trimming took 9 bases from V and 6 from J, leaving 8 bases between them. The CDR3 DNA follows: TGTGCCATATCGTCTGATGAAAAACTGTTTTTT. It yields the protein CAISSDEKLFF.

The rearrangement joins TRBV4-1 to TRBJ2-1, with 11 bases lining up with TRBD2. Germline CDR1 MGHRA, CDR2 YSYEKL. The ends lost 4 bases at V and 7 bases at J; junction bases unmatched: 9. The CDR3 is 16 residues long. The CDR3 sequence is CASSLTLAGGRNEQFF. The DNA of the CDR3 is TGCGCCAGCAGCCTGACCCTAGCGGGAGGTAGAAATGAGCAGTTCTTC.

The CDR3 region is CASSLVLAGNNEQFF. CDR3 nucleotide sequence: TGTGCCAGCAGCTTGGTACTAGCGGGGAACAATGAGCAGTTCTTC. The genes are TRBV5-6 and TRBJ2-1; 10 bases agree with TRBD2. The CDR3 runs 15 residues. Trimming removed 0 bases from V and 5 bases from J; junction bases left unmatched: 2. CDR1 SGHDT and CDR2 YYEEEE come from the germline V gene.

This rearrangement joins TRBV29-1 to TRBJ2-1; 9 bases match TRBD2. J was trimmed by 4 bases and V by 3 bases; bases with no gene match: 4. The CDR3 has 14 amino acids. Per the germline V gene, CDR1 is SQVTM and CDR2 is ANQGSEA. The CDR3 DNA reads TGCAGCGTTGACCCTAGCGGGATGTACAATGAGCAGTTCTTC. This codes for CSVDPSGMYNEQFF.

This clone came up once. The CDR3 sequence is CASSSAARSGNTIYF. The CDR3 DNA reads TGTGCCAGCAGCTCCGCTGCGAGATCTGGAAACACCATATATTTT. V gene TRBV11-3 combines with J gene TRBJ1-3; D is unclear. Germline V gene data show CDR1 as SGHNT and CDR2 as YENEEA. The CDR3 contains 15 residues. The V and J ends lost 4 bases and 1 base respectively, with 11 bases between them. Variable domain in full (rest from reference TRBV11-3 and TRBJ1-3): EAGVVQSPRYKIIEKKQPVAFWCNPISGHNTLYWYLQNLGQGPELLIRYENEEAVDDSQLPKDRFSAERLKGVDSTLKIQPAELGDSAVYLCASSSAARSGNTIYFGEGSWLTVV.

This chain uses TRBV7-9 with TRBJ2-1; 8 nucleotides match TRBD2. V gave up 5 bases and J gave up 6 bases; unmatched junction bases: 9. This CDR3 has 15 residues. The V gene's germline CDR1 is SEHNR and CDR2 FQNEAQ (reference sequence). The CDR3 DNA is TGTGCCAGCAGCGGAACGGGGGGGCCGGCCAATGAGCAGTTCTTC. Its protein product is CASSGTGGPANEQFF.

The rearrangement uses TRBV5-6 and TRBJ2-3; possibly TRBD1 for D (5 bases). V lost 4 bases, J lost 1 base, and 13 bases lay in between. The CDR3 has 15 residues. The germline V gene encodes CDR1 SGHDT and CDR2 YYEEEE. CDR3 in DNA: TGTGCCAGCAGCCGTCAGGGCAGCCGCACAGATACGCAGTATTTT. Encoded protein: CASSRQGSRTDTQYF.

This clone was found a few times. CDR3 in amino acids: CASSPRAGGSDTQYF. The CDR3 DNA is TGTGCCAGCAGCCCGAGGGCGGGAGGGTCGGATACGCAGTATTTT. The V and J genes are TRBV7-9 and TRBJ2-3; 9 bases are a match to TRBD2. CDR1 and CDR2 (germline): SEHNR, FQNEAQ (reference sequence). V lost 5 bases, J lost 6 bases, and 9 bases stayed unmatched. This CDR3 is 15 amino acids long.

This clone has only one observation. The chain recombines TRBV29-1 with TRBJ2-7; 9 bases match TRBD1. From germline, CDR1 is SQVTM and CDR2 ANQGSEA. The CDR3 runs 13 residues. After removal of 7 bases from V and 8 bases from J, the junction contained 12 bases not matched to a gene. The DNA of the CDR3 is TGCAGCGGTCGACTGGGACAGGGCGGTAAGCAGTACTTC. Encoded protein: CSGRLGQGGKQYF.

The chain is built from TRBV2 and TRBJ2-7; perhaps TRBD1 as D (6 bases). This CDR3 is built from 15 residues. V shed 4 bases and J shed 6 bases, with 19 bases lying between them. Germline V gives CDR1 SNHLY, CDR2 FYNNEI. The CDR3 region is CASSVGTLFPGEQYF. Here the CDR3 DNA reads TGTGCCAGCAGTGTTGGGACACTGTTCCCAGGCGAGCAGTACTTC.

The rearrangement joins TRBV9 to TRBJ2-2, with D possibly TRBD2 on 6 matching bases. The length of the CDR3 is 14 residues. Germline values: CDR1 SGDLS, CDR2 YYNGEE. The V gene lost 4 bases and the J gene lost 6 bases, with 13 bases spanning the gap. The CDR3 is CASSPRWEAGELFF. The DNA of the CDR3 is TGTGCCAGCAGCCCCCGGTGGGAGGCCGGGGAGCTGTTTTTT.

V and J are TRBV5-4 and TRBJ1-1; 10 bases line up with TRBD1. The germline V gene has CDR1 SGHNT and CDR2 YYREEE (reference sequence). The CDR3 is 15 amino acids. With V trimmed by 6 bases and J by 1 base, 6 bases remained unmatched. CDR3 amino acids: CASTGTGEKNTEAFF. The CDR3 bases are TGTGCCAGCACCGGGACAGGGGAAAAGAACACTGAAGCTTTCTTT.

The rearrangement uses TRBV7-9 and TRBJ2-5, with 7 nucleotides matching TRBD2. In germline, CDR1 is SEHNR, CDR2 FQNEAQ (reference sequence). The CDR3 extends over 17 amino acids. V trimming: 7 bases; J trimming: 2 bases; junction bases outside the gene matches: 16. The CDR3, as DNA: TGTGCCAGCAACCGAGGGACGGGCGGGGGTTCACAAGAGACCCAGTACTTC. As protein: CASNRGTGGGSQETQYF.

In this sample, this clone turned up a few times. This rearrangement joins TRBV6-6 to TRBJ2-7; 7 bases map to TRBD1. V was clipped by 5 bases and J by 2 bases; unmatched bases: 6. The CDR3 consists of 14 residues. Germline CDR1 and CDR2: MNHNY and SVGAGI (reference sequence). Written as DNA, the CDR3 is TGTGCCAGCAGTCCCCGGACAGGACCCTACGAGCAGTACTTC. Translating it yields CASSPRTGPYEQYF.

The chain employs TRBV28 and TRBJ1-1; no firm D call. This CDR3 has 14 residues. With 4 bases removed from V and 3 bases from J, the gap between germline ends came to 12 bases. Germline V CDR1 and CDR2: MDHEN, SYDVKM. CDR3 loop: CASSSPLSYTEAFF. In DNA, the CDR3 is TGTGCCAGCAGTTCACCCCTCAGTTACACTGAAGCTTTCTTT.

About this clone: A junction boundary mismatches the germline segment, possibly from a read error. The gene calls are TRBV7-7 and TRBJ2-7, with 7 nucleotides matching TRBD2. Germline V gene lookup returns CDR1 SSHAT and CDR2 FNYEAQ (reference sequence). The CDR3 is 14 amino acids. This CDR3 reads CASSPGGLLYEQYF. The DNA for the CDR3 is TGTGCTAGCAGCCCCGGGGGACTACTCTACGAGCAGTACTTC.

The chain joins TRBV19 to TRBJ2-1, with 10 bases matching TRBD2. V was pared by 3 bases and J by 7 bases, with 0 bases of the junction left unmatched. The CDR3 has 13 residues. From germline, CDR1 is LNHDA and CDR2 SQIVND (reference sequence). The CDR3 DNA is TGTGCCAGTAGTATGACTAGCGGGAATGAGCAGTTCTTC. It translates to CASSMTSGNEQFF.